This entry lists 21 T cell receptor beta chains sequenced from one sample in a study of T cells after yellow fever vaccination. TCRdb re-called the 5' RACE reads through MiXCR, storing one row per CDR3 protein. The sample consists of about 73,000 distinct CDR3 sequences, roughly 7.4% of them appearing once. Sequenced here: CD8+ T cells sorted from PBMCs, sampled on the day of the yellow fever booster vaccination. All receptors come from a man aged 25-45 years who received the YFV17D yellow fever vaccine.

The rearrangement joins TRBV27 to TRBJ2-7, with D possibly being TRBD1 or TRBD2 (5 bases each). The germline gives CDR1 MNHEY, CDR2 SMNVEV (reference sequence). The CDR3 covers 15 residues. V was cut by 1 base and J by 4 bases, with 14 bases left in between. The CDR3 protein is CASSLWGTATYEQYF. DNA of the CDR3: TGTGCCAGCAGTTTATGGGGGACGGCAACGTACGAGCAGTACTTC.

This clonotype was detected a few times. The chain couples TRBV29-1 to TRBJ1-2; 10 nucleotides match TRBD1. The germline V gene encodes CDR1 SQVTM and CDR2 ANQGSEA. The J segment lost 5 bases and the V segment lost 7 bases, leaving 10 bases of the junction unmatched. CDR3 length: 14 residues. The CDR3 bases are TGCAGCGCAGCCGGGACAGGGGTCGATTATGGCTACACCTTC. This sequence encodes CSAAGTGVDYGYTF. Using reference TRBV29-1 and TRBJ1-2 for the parts outside the CDR3, the full variable domain is SAVISQKPSRDICQRGTSLTIQCQVDSQVTMMFWYRQQPGQSLTLIATANQGSEATYESGFVIDKFPISRPNLTFSTLTVSNMSPEDSSIYLCSAAGTGVDYGYTFGSGTRLTVV.

This clonotype appeared many times. The chain joins TRBV6-5 to TRBJ2-1, with D perhaps being TRBD1 or TRBD2 (5 bases each). Trimming cost V 4 bases and J 9 bases, with 19 bases left between them. The CDR3 is 15 residues long. The germline V gene encodes CDR1 MNHEY and CDR2 SVGAGI. As DNA, the CDR3 is TGTGCCAGCAGTTCCCGAGACGAGGGGTACCTTGAGCAGTTCTTC. It codes for CASSSRDEGYLEQFF.

Judged by abundance, this clonotype is medium-sized (0.01 to 0.1%). In DNA form, the CDR3 reads TGTGCCAGCAGCGGCGGCGGGGTCCCCGGGGAGCTGTTTTTT. This gives the protein CASSGGGVPGELFF. J is TRBJ2-2 and V is TRBV9; D possibly corresponds to TRBD2 (6 bases). The germline V and J ends were trimmed by 3 bases and 6 bases, with 12 bases remaining between them. The CDR3 spans 14 residues. Germline CDR1 SGDLS, CDR2 YYNGEE.

The sample holds a few counts of this clonotype. The chain uses TRBV9 and TRBJ2-3; TRBD2 matches at 11 bases. The CDR3 spans 21 residues. V gave up 4 bases and J gave up 1 base; unmatched junction bases: 20. Germline V gene data show CDR1 as SGDLS and CDR2 as YYNGEE. CDR3 nucleotide sequence: TGTGCCAGCAGCTCCCGCGTTAGCGGGCCTAGCGGGAGGACGGGCACAGATACGCAGTATTTT. Its translation is CASSSRVSGPSGRTGTDTQYF.

This rearrangement joins TRBV4-3 to TRBJ2-7; 7 bases are shared with TRBD2. CDR1 and CDR2 from the germline V gene are LGHNA and YSLEER. V dropped 3 bases and J dropped 3; count of bases not matched to a gene: 8. The CDR3 totals 15 residues. CDR3 nucleotide sequence: TGCGCCAGCAGCCACGTAGCGGGTTCTTTCTACGAGCAGTACTTC. This encodes CASSHVAGSFYEQYF.

A few counts support this clonotype. This chain connects TRBV27 to TRBJ1-2; D perhaps matches TRBD1 (5 bases). This CDR3 contains 14 residues. Trimming cost V 0 bases and J 3 bases, with 8 bases left between them. The V gene's germline CDR1 is MNHEY and CDR2 SMNVEV (reference sequence). The CDR3 here is CASSLSLGDYGYTF. The DNA of the CDR3 is TGTGCCAGCAGTTTATCGCTAGGGGACTATGGCTACACCTTC.

V usage is TRBV5-5 and J usage is TRBJ1-5, with 7 bases lining up with TRBD1. The CDR3 is 13 residues long. J lost 7 bases, V lost 1 base, and 2 bases had no gene match. The germline gives CDR1 SGHKS, CDR2 YYEKEE (reference sequence). CDR3 protein: CASSLTGAQPQHF. The DNA for the CDR3 is TGTGCCAGCAGCTTGACAGGGGCCCAGCCCCAGCATTTT.

The chain uses TRBV29-1 and TRBJ2-2, with unresolved D. CDR3 size: 11 residues. Trimming took 5 bases from V and 6 from J, leaving 7 bases between them. CDR1 and CDR2 (germline): SQVTM, ANQGSEA. In nucleotides, the CDR3 is TGCAGCGTTTCCTTAGCCGGGGAGCTGTTTTTT. Its translation is CSVSLAGELFF.

The table lists this clonotype with many counts. The chain carries TRBV13 and TRBJ1-2; D is unclear. CDR1 and CDR2 from the germline V gene are PRHDT and FYEKMQ (reference sequence). Trimming pared 0 bases from V and 8 bases from J, leaving 7 bases between. This CDR3 spans 12 amino acids. CDR3 residues: CASSLGGGGYTF. DNA for the CDR3: TGTGCCAGCAGCTTAGGGGGCGGGGGCTACACCTTC. Based on the CDR3 plus reference TRBV13 and TRBJ1-2, the full variable domain is AAGVIQSPRHLIKEKRETATLKCYPIPRHDTVYWYQQGPGQDPQFLISFYEKMQSDKGSIPDRFSAQQFSDYHSELNMSSLELGDSALYFCASSLGGGGYTFGSGTRLTVV.

In this sample, this clonotype turned up a few times. CDR3 sequence (DNA): TGCGCCAGCAGCTCCGGGACAGCTAGCCCAGAGACCCAGTACTTC. Amino acids: CASSSGTASPETQYF. The rearrangement links TRBV5-1 to TRBJ2-5, with TRBD1 matching over 7 bases. CDR3 length: 15 amino acids. Germline V gene sequence: CDR1 SGHRS, CDR2 YFSETQ. V was clipped by 3 bases and J by 4 bases; unmatched bases: 9.

The rearrangement joins TRBV9 to TRBJ1-3, with unresolved D. Trimming stripped 6 bases from V and 2 bases from J, with 12 bases between. Germline values: CDR1 SGDLS, CDR2 YYNGEE. There are 14 residues in the CDR3. CDR3 region: CASTPLKAGNTIYF. CDR3 DNA sequence: TGTGCCAGCACCCCGCTGAAGGCTGGAAACACCATATATTTT.

Points on this clonotype: The junction does not match germline at one end; this may be a read error. The chain uses TRBV2 and TRBJ2-1, with D perhaps TRBD2 (5 bases). CDR3 size: 13 residues. Germline-derived CDR1 and CDR2 are SNHLY and FYNNEI. CDR3 DNA sequence: TGTGCCAGCAGTGCACTAGTAGGCAATGAGAAGTTCTTC. Its translation: CASSALVGNEKFF.

This clonotype turned up a few times. The rearrangement uses TRBV28 and TRBJ2-1, with D possibly TRBD2 on 6 matching bases. Trimming took 6 bases from V and 2 from J, leaving 17 bases between them. The CDR3 loop spans 16 amino acids. Germline-derived CDR1 and CDR2 are MDHEN and SYDVKM. The CDR3 loop is CASSLYAGGAYNEQFF. CDR3 nucleotides: TGTGCCAGCAGCCTCTACGCTGGCGGGGCCTACAATGAGCAGTTCTTC.

CDR3: CASSFGREPPYNEQFF. CDR3 DNA: TGTGCCAGCAGCTTCGGGCGGGAACCGCCCTACAATGAGCAGTTCTTC. V is TRBV7-3 and J is TRBJ2-1; D is perhaps TRBD2 (6 bases). The germline gives CDR1 SGHTA, CDR2 FQGTGA. The CDR3 is 16 amino acids. V was trimmed by 3 bases and J by 2 bases, leaving 14 bases between them.

The chain links TRBV29-1 to TRBJ2-2; D unclear. V lost 5 bases and J lost 0, with 16 bases in between. In germline, CDR1 is SQVTM, CDR2 ANQGSEA. The CDR3 is made up of 16 amino acids. This chain's CDR3 is CSVPAHGFANTGELFF. The CDR3 DNA follows: TGCAGCGTTCCTGCTCATGGGTTCGCGAACACCGGGGAGCTGTTTTTT.

At least ten counts were recorded for this clonotype. V usage is TRBV9 and J usage is TRBJ2-3; tentatively, D is TRBD1 or TRBD2 (6 bases each). CDR3 length: 13 amino acids. Trimming left V 8 bases short and J 2 bases short, with 12 bases between. Germline assignment: CDR1 SGDLS and CDR2 YYNGEE. The CDR3 DNA reads as TGTGCCAGTTCAAGGGGGGTCACAGATACGCAGTATTTT. Amino acid sequence: CASSRGVTDTQYF.

This clonotype was counted many times. V gene TRBV4-3 combines with J gene TRBJ2-2; D not resolved. This CDR3 contains 13 residues. Trimming stripped 6 bases from V and 5 bases from J, with 10 bases between. Germline V gives CDR1 LGHNA, CDR2 YSLEER. CDR3 loop: CASRRTFTGELFF. As DNA, the CDR3 is TGCGCCAGCAGACGAACGTTTACCGGGGAGCTGTTTTTT.

This clonotype came up a few times. The rearrangement links TRBV5-1 to TRBJ2-1; D perhaps matches TRBD1 (6 bases). V lost 3 bases and J lost 7, with 11 bases in between. This CDR3 has 13 amino acids. Germline assignment: CDR1 SGHRS and CDR2 YFSETQ. CDR3 DNA sequence: TGCGCCAGCAGCTGGGACACGGGGAATGAGCAGTTCTTC. Protein: CASSWDTGNEQFF.

This clonotype has more than one count but fewer than ten. The rearrangement uses TRBV11-2 and TRBJ2-3; possibly TRBD2 for D (6 bases). Germline CDR1 and CDR2: SGHAT and FQNNGV. The CDR3 is 13 residues long. V dropped 5 bases and J dropped 3 bases, with 9 bases sitting between them. The CDR3, as DNA: TGTGCCAGCAGCAAGACTAGAACAGATACGCAGTATTTT. Its translation: CASSKTRTDTQYF.

V and J are TRBV4-3 and TRBJ2-5, with 8 bases aligning to TRBD2. Looked up from germline, CDR1 is LGHNA and CDR2 is YSLEER. The trim removed 0 bases at V and 10 bases at J, leaving 16 bases unmatched. The CDR3 is made up of 17 amino acids. CDR3 bases: TGCGCCAGCAGCCAAGACCCCTTTAGAGCGGGAGTAGGGGTCCAGTACTTC. It encodes CASSQDPFRAGVGVQYF.